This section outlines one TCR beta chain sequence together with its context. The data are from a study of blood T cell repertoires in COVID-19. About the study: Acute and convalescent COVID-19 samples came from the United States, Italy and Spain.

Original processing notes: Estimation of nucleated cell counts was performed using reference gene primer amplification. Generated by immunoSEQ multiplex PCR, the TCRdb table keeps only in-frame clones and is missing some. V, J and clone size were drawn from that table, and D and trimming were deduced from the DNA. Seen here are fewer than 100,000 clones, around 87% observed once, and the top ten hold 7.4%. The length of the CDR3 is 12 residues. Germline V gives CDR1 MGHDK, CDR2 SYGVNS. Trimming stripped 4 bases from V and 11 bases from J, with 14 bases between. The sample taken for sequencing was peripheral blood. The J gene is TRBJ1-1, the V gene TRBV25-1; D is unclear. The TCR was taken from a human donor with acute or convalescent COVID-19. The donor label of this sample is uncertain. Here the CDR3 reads CASSAAGVAAFF. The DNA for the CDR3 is TGTGCCAGCAGTGCTGCTGGGGTAGCGGCTTTCTTT. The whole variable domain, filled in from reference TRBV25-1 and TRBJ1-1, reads EADIYQTPRYLVIGTGKKITLECSQTMGHDKMYWYQQDPGMELHLIHYSYGVNSTEKGDLSSESTVSRIRTEHFPLTLESARPSHTSQYLCASSAAGVAAFFGQGTRLTVV.